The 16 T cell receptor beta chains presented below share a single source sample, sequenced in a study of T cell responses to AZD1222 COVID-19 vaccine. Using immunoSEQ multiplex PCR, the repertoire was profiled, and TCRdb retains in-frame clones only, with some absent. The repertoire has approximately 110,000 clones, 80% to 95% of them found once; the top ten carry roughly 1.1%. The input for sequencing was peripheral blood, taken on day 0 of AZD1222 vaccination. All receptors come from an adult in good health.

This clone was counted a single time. The CDR3 DNA follows: TGTGCCAGCAGCCCCGGACTAGCGGGTCGGCCAACGGAGACCCAGTACTTC. Its translation is CASSPGLAGRPTETQYF. The chain couples TRBV7-9 to TRBJ2-5; 11 bases are a match to TRBD2. CDR1 is SEHNR, CDR2 FQNEAQ, per germline (reference sequence). Germline trimming cut 5 bases from V and 5 bases from J; bases unmatched to any gene: 13. This CDR3 comprises 17 residues. Filled out from reference TRBV7-9 and TRBJ2-5, the complete variable domain reads DTGVSQNPRHKITKRGQNVTFRCDPISEHNRLYWYRQTLGQGPEFLTYFQNEAQLEKSRLLSDRFSAERPKGSFSTLEIQRTEQGDSAMYLCASSPGLAGRPTETQYFGPGTRLLVL.

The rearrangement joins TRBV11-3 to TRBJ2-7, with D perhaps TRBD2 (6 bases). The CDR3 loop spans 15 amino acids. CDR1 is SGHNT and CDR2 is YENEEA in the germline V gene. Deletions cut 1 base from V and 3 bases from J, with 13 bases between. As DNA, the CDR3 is TGTGCCAGCAGCTTAGTCAGCAGGGAGGTCTACGAGCAGTACTTC. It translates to CASSLVSREVYEQYF.

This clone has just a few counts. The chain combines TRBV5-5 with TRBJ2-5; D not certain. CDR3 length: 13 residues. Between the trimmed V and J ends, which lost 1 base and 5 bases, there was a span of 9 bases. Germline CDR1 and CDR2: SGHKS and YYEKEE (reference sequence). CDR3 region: CASSLFPSETQYF. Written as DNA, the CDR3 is TGTGCCAGCAGCTTGTTCCCGTCGGAGACCCAGTACTTC. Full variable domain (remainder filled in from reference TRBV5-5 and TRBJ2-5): DAGVTQSPTHLIKTRGQQVTLRCSPISGHKSVSWYQQVLGQGPQFIFQYYEKEERGRGNFPDRFSARQFPNYSSELNVNALLLGDSALYLCASSLFPSETQYFGPGTRLLVL.

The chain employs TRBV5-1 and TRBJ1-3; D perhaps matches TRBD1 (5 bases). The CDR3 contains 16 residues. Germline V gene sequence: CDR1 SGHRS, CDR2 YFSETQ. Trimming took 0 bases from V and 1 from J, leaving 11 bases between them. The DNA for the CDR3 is TGCGCCAGCAGCTTGGTGGGACGGAGATCTGGAAACACCATATATTTT. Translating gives CASSLVGRRSGNTIYF.

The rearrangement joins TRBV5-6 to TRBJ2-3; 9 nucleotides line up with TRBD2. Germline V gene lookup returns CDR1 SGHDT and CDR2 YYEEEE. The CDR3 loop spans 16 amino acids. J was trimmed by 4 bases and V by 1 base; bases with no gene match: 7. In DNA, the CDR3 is TGTGCCAGCAGCTTGCTCGGGACTAGCATCCCAGATACGCAGTATTTT. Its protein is CASSLLGTSIPDTQYF.

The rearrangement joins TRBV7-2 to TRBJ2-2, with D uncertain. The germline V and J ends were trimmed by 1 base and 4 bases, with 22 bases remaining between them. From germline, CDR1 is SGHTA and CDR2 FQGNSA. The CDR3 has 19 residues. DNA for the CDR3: TGTGCCAGCAGCTTAGGTGGACGGTCGGGCGTCGATGTCACCGGGGAGCTGTTTTTT. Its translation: CASSLGGRSGVDVTGELFF.

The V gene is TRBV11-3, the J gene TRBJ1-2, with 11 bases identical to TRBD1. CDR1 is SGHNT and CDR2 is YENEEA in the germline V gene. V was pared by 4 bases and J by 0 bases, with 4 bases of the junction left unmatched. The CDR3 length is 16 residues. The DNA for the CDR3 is TGTGCCAGCAGCTCCGGGACAGGGGGGTCTAACTATGGCTACACCTTC. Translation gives CASSSGTGGSNYGYTF.

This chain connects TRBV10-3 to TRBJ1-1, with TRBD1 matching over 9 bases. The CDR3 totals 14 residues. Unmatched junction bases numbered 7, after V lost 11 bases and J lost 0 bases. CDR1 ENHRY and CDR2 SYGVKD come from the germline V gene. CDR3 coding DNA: TGTGCCGTTACAGGGGGCTATATGAACACTGAAGCTTTCTTT. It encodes CAVTGGYMNTEAFF.

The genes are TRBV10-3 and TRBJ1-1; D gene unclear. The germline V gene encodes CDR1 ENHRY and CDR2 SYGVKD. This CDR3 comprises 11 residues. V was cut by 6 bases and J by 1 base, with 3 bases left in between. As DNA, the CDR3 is TGTGCCATCAGACAGAACACTGAAGCTTTCTTT. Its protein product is CAIRQNTEAFF.

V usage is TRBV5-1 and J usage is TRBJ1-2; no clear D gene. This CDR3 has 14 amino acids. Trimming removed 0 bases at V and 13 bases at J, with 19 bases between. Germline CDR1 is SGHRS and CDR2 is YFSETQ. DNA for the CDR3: TGCGCCAGCAGCTTGGCCGGTGGCGGTGGTGGAGGCACCTTC. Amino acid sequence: CASSLAGGGGGGTF.

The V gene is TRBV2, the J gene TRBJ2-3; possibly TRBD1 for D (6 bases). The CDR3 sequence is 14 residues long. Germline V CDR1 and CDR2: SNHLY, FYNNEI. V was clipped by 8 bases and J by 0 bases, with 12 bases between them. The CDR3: CASEQGWSTDTQYF. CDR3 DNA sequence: TGTGCCAGCGAACAGGGTTGGAGCACAGATACGCAGTATTTT.

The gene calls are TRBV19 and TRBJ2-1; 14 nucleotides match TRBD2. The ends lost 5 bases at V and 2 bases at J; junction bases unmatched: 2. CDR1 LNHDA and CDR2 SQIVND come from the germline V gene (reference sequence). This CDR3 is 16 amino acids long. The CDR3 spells CASSRTSGRTYNEQFF. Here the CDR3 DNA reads TGTGCCAGTAGTCGGACTAGCGGGAGGACCTACAATGAGCAGTTCTTC.

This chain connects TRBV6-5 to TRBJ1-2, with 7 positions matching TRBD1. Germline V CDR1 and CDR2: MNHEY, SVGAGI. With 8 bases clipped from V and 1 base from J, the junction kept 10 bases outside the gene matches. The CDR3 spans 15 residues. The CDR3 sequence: CASALVGTDNYGYTF. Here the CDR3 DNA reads TGTGCCAGCGCCTTAGTCGGGACAGATAACTATGGCTACACCTTC.

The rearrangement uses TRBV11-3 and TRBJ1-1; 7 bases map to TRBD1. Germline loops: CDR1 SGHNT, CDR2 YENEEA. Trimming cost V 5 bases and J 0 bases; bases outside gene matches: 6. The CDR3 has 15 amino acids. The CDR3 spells CASSPRQGMNTEAFF. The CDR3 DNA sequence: TGTGCCAGCAGCCCCCGACAGGGAATGAACACTGAAGCTTTCTTT.

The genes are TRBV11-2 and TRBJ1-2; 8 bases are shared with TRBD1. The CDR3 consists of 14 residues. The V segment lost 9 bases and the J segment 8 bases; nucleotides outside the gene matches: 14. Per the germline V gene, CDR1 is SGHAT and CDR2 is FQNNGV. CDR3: CASSTGTGWNGYTF. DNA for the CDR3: TGTGCCAGTAGCACCGGGACAGGTTGGAACGGCTACACCTTC.

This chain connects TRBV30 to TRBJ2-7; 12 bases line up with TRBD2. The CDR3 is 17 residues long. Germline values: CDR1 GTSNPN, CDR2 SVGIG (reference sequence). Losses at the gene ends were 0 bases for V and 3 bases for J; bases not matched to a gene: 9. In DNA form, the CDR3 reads TGTGCCTGGAGTGTACAATTCACTAGCGGGGGGAACTACGAGCAGTACTTC. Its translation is CAWSVQFTSGGNYEQYF.